These 2 T cell receptor beta chains share one sample of origin, sequenced in a study of blood T cell repertoires in COVID-19. Produced via immunoSEQ multiplex PCR; TCRdb's table is partial and in-frame only. The sample yields 300,000 to 400,000 clones, around 90% seen once. Sequenced input: PBMCs or T cells enriched from blood (not recorded which). Receptor source: a man aged 55 to 69 who had recovered from COVID-19.

This chain joins TRBV3-1 (or the pseudogene TRBV3-2) and TRBJ2-5, with 12 bases identical to TRBD2. The CDR3 length is 17 residues. Germline-derived CDR1 and CDR2 are LGHDT and YNNKEL (reference sequence). The J segment lost 4 bases and the V segment lost 4 bases, leaving 10 bases of the junction unmatched. The CDR3 protein is CASSRAGTSGFIETQYF. CDR3 nucleotides: TGTGCCAGCAGCCGAGCCGGGACTAGCGGGTTCATAGAGACCCAGTACTTC.

V and J are TRBV24-1 and TRBJ2-7; 15 bases match TRBD2. The V segment lost 5 bases and the J segment 7 bases; nucleotides outside the gene matches: 5. The CDR3 is 15 residues long. Germline CDR1 reads KGHDR; CDR2 reads SFDVKD. CDR3: CATSASGLAGGEQYF. In nucleotides, the CDR3 is TGTGCCACCAGTGCCTCGGGACTAGCGGGAGGAGAGCAGTACTTC.